Reported below is one T cell receptor (beta chain). Using immunoSEQ multiplex PCR, the repertoire was profiled, and TCRdb retains in-frame clones only, with some absent. The sample yields about 430,000 clones, about 88% seen once. The entry originates in a study of blood T cell repertoires in COVID-19. The overall study: The United States, Italy and Spain provided the acute and convalescent COVID-19 samples.

Within 2 weeks before study entry, exposed participants met a COVID-19 case. The V gene lost 2 bases and the J gene lost 2 bases, with 9 bases spanning the gap. The CDR3 runs 15 residues. From germline, CDR1 is SEHNR and CDR2 FQNEAQ (reference sequence). The TCR sequence derives from a young woman who had been exposed to COVID-19. The chain recombines TRBV7-9 with TRBJ2-2, with D possibly being TRBD2 (6 bases). Input material: PBMCs or T cells enriched from blood (not recorded which). The CDR3 loop is CASSLTSSNTGELFF. The CDR3 DNA reads TGTGCCAGCAGCTTAACTAGCTCAAACACCGGGGAGCTGTTTTTT.